This T cell receptor beta chain emerged from a study of shared clonotypes between healthy human individuals. A word on this clone: Its cognate antigen is unknown.

Method: immunoSEQ multiplex PCR; TCRdb's copy keeps in-frame clones and lacks some. There are approximately 240,000 clones in the sample; 50% to 80% occur only once, and 11% lies in the top ten. The CDR3 is 12 amino acids. The germline gives CDR1 SGHRS, CDR2 YFSETQ. V lost 4 bases and J 3 bases, leaving 5 bases between the germline ends. General study results and limits: Generation probability values for non-shared clonotypes were lower than those for clonotypes shared by all four donors.

The healthy adult donors were HIV-negative and reported no recent acute infections or vaccinations. The study drew all its donors from Caucasian adults living in Nashville, Tennessee. From CD4+ cells came CD45RA+ naive and CD45RA-negative memory subsets. The rearrangement joins TRBV5-1 to TRBJ2-1, with a tentative D call TRBD2 (5 bases). The TCR sequence derives from a man aged 25-45 years in good health. The specimen sequenced was memory CD4+ T cells sorted from blood. As for subset: CD45RA-negative fraction. As DNA, the CDR3 is TGCGCCAGCAGCCGGGACTACAATGAGCAGTTCTTC. Translating gives CASSRDYNEQFF.